One TCR beta chain is described in this entry. This CDR3 spans 11 amino acids. The ends were cut back, 6 bases at V and 8 bases at J, with 10 bases in the middle. Germline CDR1 is WSHSY and CDR2 is SAAADI. This table comes from immunoSEQ multiplex PCR, and its TCRdb copy is limited to in-frame clones, with some not included. This sample has fewer than 60,000 clones, with roughly 85% found just once. The sample belongs to a study of OX40 agonist ivuxolimab in advanced cancers. Study summary: Checkpoint inhibitors had been given previously to 40% of patients.

The timepoints at which blood was sampled were baseline, cycle 4 day 1, and cycle 7 day 1. This sequence joins TRBV10-2 and TRBJ1-1; D is ambiguous. Specimen: CD4+ or CD8+ T cells sorted from blood, collected in a trial of the OX40 agonist ivuxolimab. The receptor's source is an adult with an advanced solid tumor such as melanoma, head and neck, liver or kidney cancer. Written as DNA, the CDR3 is TGCGCCAGCAGCTCCGCCGTAGAAGCTTTCTTT. Amino acid sequence: CASSSAVEAFF.